The source of this T cell receptor (beta chain) is a study of blood T cell repertoires in COVID-19. The CDR3 loop spans 13 amino acids. V lost 4 bases, J lost 0 bases, and 6 bases lay in between. CDR1 is SGHDN, CDR2 FVKESK, per germline. Clones were read by immunoSEQ multiplex PCR, and TCRdb kept only the in-frame ones, dropping some. Of about 64,000 clones in the sample, approximately 78% are singletons; the top ten hold around 12%. This receptor was identified in a human donor in a cohort sampled during active COVID-19. The specimen was peripheral blood. The chain links TRBV14 to TRBJ1-1; weak D call: TRBD1 (5 bases). Here the CDR3 reads CASSPTVNTEAFF. The CDR3 DNA reads as TGTGCCAGCAGCCCGACAGTGAACACTGAAGCTTTCTTT.